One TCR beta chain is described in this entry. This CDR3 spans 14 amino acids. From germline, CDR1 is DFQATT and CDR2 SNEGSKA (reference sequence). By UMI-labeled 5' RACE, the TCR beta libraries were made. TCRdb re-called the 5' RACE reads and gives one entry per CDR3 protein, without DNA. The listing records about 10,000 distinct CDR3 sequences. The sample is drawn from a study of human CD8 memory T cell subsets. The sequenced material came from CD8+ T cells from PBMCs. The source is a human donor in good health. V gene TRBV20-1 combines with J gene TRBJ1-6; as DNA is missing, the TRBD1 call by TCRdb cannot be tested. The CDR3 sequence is CSARDGGLNSPLHF.